What follows are 7 T cell receptor beta chains derived from one specimen sequenced in a study of metastatic and nonmetastatic thyroid tumors. Every patient was untreated before thyroid surgery. TCRdb redid the clone calls on the PCR reads using MiXCR. The sample contains 11,000 or so clones, 27% of which appear only once. Sequencing input: adjacent normal tissue. These receptor sequences come from a male donor with papillary thyroid cancer or a benign thyroid nodule (not recorded which). Some clones in this sample may be carry-over from other donors' samples.

The chain combines TRBV6-1 with TRBJ1-5; 7 positions agree with TRBD1. The germline CDR1 and CDR2 sequences are MNHNS and SASEGT. V lost 4 bases to trimming and J lost 5 bases; unmatched junction nucleotides: 2. This CDR3 spans 13 amino acids. The CDR3 coding sequence is TGTGCCAGCAGTGCGCAGGGGGATCAGCCCCAGCATTTT. Protein: CASSAQGDQPQHF.

This clone has a handful of counts. The chain has TRBV20-1 and TRBJ2-1; the match to TRBD2 covers 14 bases. CDR1 DFQATT and CDR2 SNEGSKA come from the germline V gene (reference sequence). The CDR3 consists of 18 residues. Trimming took 5 bases from V and 0 from J; bases not matched to a gene: 9. The CDR3 spells CSALTGLAGVLSYNEQFF. The CDR3 DNA sequence: TGCAGTGCTCTAACGGGACTAGCGGGAGTGCTCTCCTACAATGAGCAGTTCTTC.

By share, this clone ranks as medium-sized. The chain is built from TRBV5-1 and TRBJ2-7, with TRBD1 as a possible D gene (6 bases). The CDR3 has 12 amino acids. CDR1 SGHRS and CDR2 YFSETQ come from the germline V gene. V lost 5 bases and J lost 3, with 9 bases in between. DNA for the CDR3: TGCGCCAGCAGTAGGGACAACTACGAGCAGTACTTC. Protein product: CASSRDNYEQYF.

The rearrangement links TRBV9 to TRBJ2-1; TRBD1 agrees at 8 bases. Germline V gene data show CDR1 as SGDLS and CDR2 as YYNGEE. The length of the CDR3 is 15 residues. V lost 0 bases to trimming and J lost 5 bases; unmatched junction nucleotides: 4. The CDR3, as DNA: TGTGCCAGCAGCGTAGCGGGACAGGCTGACAATGAGCAGTTCTTC. It is translated as CASSVAGQADNEQFF.

The rearrangement joins TRBV24-1 to TRBJ2-1; D might be TRBD1 (5 bases). V was shortened by 5 bases and J by 6 bases, with 13 bases between the two germline ends. The CDR3 runs to 14 residues. Germline assignment: CDR1 KGHDR and CDR2 SFDVKD. The CDR3 protein is CATSGVGPGNEQFF. CDR3 nucleotide sequence: TGTGCCACCAGTGGCGTGGGGCCCGGCAATGAGCAGTTCTTC.

This chain joins TRBV30 and TRBJ1-1; a possible D gene is TRBD1 (5 bases). Germline lookup yields CDR1 GTSNPN and CDR2 SVGIG (reference sequence). The CDR3 consists of 16 residues. Trimming left V 3 bases short and J 0 bases short, with 17 bases between. CDR3 DNA: TGTGCCTGGAGGGGACCGTTTCGGGGGATGAACACTGAAGCTTTCTTT. This codes for CAWRGPFRGMNTEAFF.

This clone appeared a few times. The chain has TRBV6-5 and TRBJ2-7; 13 bases align to TRBD2. The junction had 11 bases not matched to a gene; V was cut back by 7 bases and J by 5 bases. Germline assignment: CDR1 MNHEY and CDR2 SVGAGI. The length of the CDR3 is 16 residues. For the CDR3, the DNA is TGTGCCAGCACGACCGCACCGGGACTAGCGGGAAACGAGCAGTACTTC. It specifies CASTTAPGLAGNEQYF.